What follows is one TCR beta chain and its context. What it binds is not known. The length of the CDR3 is 15 residues. Germline V lookup: CDR1 MRHNA, CDR2 SNTAGT. The V and J ends lost 9 bases and 0 bases, in that order; junction bases with no gene match: 6. The data derive from a study of cytomegalovirus exposure and HLA in healthy donors. Broader study findings: The tendency of first-cohort TCR clusters to co-occur in the 120 validation repertoires was identified by a subsequent analysis.

The donors were members of the validation cohort, which comprised 120 subjects and was separate from the first cohort of fewer than 700 subjects. Here immunoSEQ multiplex PCR was the method, and the copy in TCRdb shows in-frame clones only, minus some. The table records roughly 200,000 clones, roughly 84% of them present only once. The sample comprised PBMCs. The receptor comes from a woman aged 18 to 35 in good health and CMV-seropositive. The V gene is TRBV6-4, the J gene TRBJ1-3, with TRBD1 matching over 9 bases. The CDR3: CARAGTGFSGNTIYF. CDR3 coding DNA: TGTGCCAGGGCCGGGACAGGGTTCTCTGGAAACACCATATATTTT.